These T cell receptor beta chains were read from a single sample in a study of regulatory T cells in long-lasting Graves disease. Using its own MiXCR run on the multiplex PCR reads, TCRdb lists one record per CDR3 protein. The sample gives around 340,000 distinct CDR3 sequences, 15% to 20% of which show up once; less than 35% is in the top ten. Sample: peripheral blood mononuclear cells (PBMCs), taken when the disease was refractory, from a patient treated with antithyroid drugs. Receptors were obtained from a female donor with Graves disease. The CDR3 runs from the conserved cysteine through the conserved F or W.

>TRBJ2-5|TRBV4-1
CASSPRRGARETQYF
>TRBJ1-3|TRBV7-8
CASSLALLTSGNTIYF
>TRBJ1-4|TRBV28
CASSFPSGNEKLFF
>TRBJ1-6|TRBV29-1
CSVETGGAGSPLHF
>TRBJ2-2|TRBV11-2
CASSHLQGAQTGELFF
>TRBJ2-7|TRBV6-2/TRBV6-3
CASSEGQGTLEYF
>TRBJ2-5|TRBV14
CASSQDRLAETQYF
>TRBJ1-3|TRBV30
CAWSVRVENTIYF
>TRBJ2-7|TRBV6-5
CASSYSGGHYEQYF
>TRBJ2-5|TRBV11-2
CASSPRVAGARGTQYF
>TRBJ1-2|TRBV20-1
CSARSNGYTF
>TRBJ1-5|TRBV10-3
CAISPGQGIVQPQHF
>TRBJ2-7|TRBV11-3
CASSLTSGLYEQYF
>TRBJ1-2|TRBV6-1
CASRSSEYYGYTF
>TRBJ1-2|TRBV20-1
CSASPPGGYTF
>TRBJ1-2|TRBV14
CASSQAMWDRYGYTF
>TRBJ2-5|TRBV4-1
CASSMFLGYQETQYF
>TRBJ1-2|TRBV28
CASNSGDRAFFYGYTF
>TRBJ1-2|TRBV19
CASSGISNYGYTF
>TRBJ1-2|TRBV5-1
CASSLVPGQGADGYTF
>TRBJ2-7|TRBV7-9
CASSRLQGARYEQYF
>TRBJ2-5|TRBV27
CASSGGLGAQYF
>TRBJ2-7|TRBV4-1
CASSREREAYEQYF
>TRBJ1-2|TRBV5-6
CASSFGQTLGRGYTF
>TRBJ1-1|TRBV13
CASSHNLGGGAFF
>TRBJ2-5|TRBV18
CASSPSSYETQYF
>TRBJ2-7|TRBV6-5
CASSYSPLQGSYEQYF
>TRBJ1-5|TRBV27
CASSNSDRGNQPQHF
>TRBJ2-5|TRBV6-1
CASTPGEGTDEETQYF
>TRBJ2-5|TRBV15
CATSRGSRALQETQYF
>TRBJ1-5|TRBV4-1
CASSSSESNQPQHF
>TRBJ2-7|TRBV28
CASSFRVAYEQYF
>TRBJ1-4|TRBV11-3
CASSLSYSGEGEKLFF
>TRBJ1-1|TRBV27
CASSPNLWPEAFF
>TRBJ2-7|TRBV5-1
CASSPAVDRQTPYEQYF
>TRBJ1-4|TRBV5-1
CASSLAGGSGSLYF
>TRBJ2-7|TRBV7-2
CASSFDVGSYEQYF